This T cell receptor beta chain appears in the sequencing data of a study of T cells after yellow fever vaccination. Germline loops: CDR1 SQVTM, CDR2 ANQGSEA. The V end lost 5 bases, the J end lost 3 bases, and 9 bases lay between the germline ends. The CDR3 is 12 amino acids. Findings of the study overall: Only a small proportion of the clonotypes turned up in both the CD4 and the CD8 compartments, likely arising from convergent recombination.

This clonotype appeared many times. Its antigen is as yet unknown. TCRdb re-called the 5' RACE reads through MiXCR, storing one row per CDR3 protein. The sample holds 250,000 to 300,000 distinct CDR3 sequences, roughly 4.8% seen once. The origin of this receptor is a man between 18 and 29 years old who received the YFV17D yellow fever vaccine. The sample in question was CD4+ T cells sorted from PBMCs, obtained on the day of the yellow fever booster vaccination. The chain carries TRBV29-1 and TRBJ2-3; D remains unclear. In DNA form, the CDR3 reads TGCAGCGTTTGGACCTTGACAGATACGCAGTATTTT. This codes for CSVWTLTDTQYF.